A selection of T cell receptor beta chains follows, all from one sample in a study of blood T cell repertoires in COVID-19. Some clones are missing from TCRdb's copy, which holds only in-frame ones; the method was immunoSEQ multiplex PCR. The table records about 150,000 clones, 80% to 90% of them present only once. The sequenced sample consisted of peripheral blood. These receptors originate from a woman aged 45-65 years with acute or convalescent COVID-19. CDR3s include the opening cysteine and the closing phenylalanine or tryptophan. The D gene is left open where the match is weak. The listing skips clone size in some rows; elsewhere it reads once, few, many or a size class.

size	J	V	D	CDR3	DNA
.	TRBJ2-2	TRBV9	.	CASSASVVSNTGELFF	TGTGCCAGCAGCGCGTCGGTCGTTAGTAACACCGGGGAGCTGTTTTTT
once	TRBJ2-7	TRBV7-8	TRBD2	CASSQGLAGGPSYEQYF	TGTGCCAGCAGTCAGGGACTAGCGGGGGGGCCCTCCTACGAGCAGTACTTC
once	TRBJ2-1	TRBV5-4	TRBD1	CASSFMDRGYNEQFF	TGTGCCAGCAGCTTCATGGACAGGGGATACAATGAGCAGTTCTTC
.	TRBJ2-7	TRBV4-3	.	CASSQGSGNHEQYF	TGCGCCAGCAGCCAGGGCTCGGGGAACCACGAGCAGTACTTC
.	TRBJ2-7	TRBV2	TRBD1	CASSGEQGTEQYF	TGTGCCAGCAGTGGAGAACAGGGGACCGAGCAGTACTTC
.	TRBJ1-1	TRBV10-3	.	CAISGEYLDTEAFF	TGTGCCATCAGTGGGGAGTATCTGGACACTGAAGCTTTCTTT
.	TRBJ1-1	TRBV20-1	.	CRGGQTEAFF	TGCAGGGGCGGACAGACCGAAGCTTTCTTT
.	TRBJ1-1	TRBV6-4	.	CASSPGGGYPFEAFF	TGTGCCAGCAGCCCTGGGGGGGGCTACCCCTTCGAAGCTTTCTTT
few	TRBJ1-5	TRBV19	.	CASSSETGQPQHF	TGTGCCAGTAGTAGCGAGACGGGTCAGCCCCAGCATTTT
.	TRBJ2-1	TRBV3-1/TRBV3-2	.	CASSQVADEQFF	TGTGCCAGCAGCCAAGTGGCAGATGAGCAGTTCTTC
once	TRBJ2-1	TRBV9	.	CASSVWGEPYNEQFF	TGTGCCAGCAGCGTCTGGGGAGAACCCTACAATGAGCAGTTCTTC
.	TRBJ2-7	TRBV13	TRBD1	CASSLTGDIHEQYF	TGTGCCAGCAGCCTGACAGGGGACATCCACGAGCAGTACTTC
.	TRBJ2-3	TRBV4-2	TRBD2	CASSQEGTSGGGTQYF	TGTGCCAGCAGCCAAGAGGGAACTAGCGGGGGCGGTACGCAGTATTTT
.	TRBJ2-4	TRBV5-8	TRBD2	CASSSGSGSIGHIKNIQYF	TGTGCCAGCAGCTCCGGTAGCGGGAGTATTGGTCATATCAAAAACATTCAGTACTTC
.	TRBJ2-2	TRBV19	TRBD2	CASSSSGGAGELFF	TGTGCCAGTAGTAGTAGCGGGGGGGCCGGGGAGCTGTTTTTT
.	TRBJ2-3	TRBV11-2	TRBD2	CASSQGTSGPTDTQYF	TGTGCCAGCAGCCAAGGGACTAGCGGTCCCACAGATACGCAGTATTTT
.	TRBJ1-2	TRBV5-6	.	CASSWKGGVYGYTF	TGTGCCAGCAGCTGGAAAGGGGGAGTGTATGGCTACACCTTC
.	TRBJ2-3	TRBV5-8	TRBD1	CASLPTGGTDTQYF	TGTGCCAGCCTCCCGACAGGGGGCACAGATACGCAGTATTTT
.	TRBJ2-7	TRBV28	TRBD1	CASSPGQDYEQYF	TGTGCCAGCAGCCCGGGACAGGATTACGAGCAGTACTTC
once	TRBJ1-4	TRBV2	TRBD1	CASSDRVTTNEKLFF	TGTGCCAGCAGCGACAGGGTGACAACTAATGAAAAACTGTTTTTT
.	TRBJ1-2	TRBV28	.	CASIGRPFEGYTF	TGTGCCAGCATTGGCAGGCCGTTTGAGGGCTACACCTTC
.	TRBJ2-1	TRBV4-3	TRBD2	CASSQLAGDEQFF	TGCGCCAGCAGCCAACTAGCGGGGGATGAGCAGTTCTTC
.	TRBJ2-5	TRBV7-2	TRBD2	CASSVLGGTSFETQYF	TGTGCCAGCAGCGTACTTGGCGGGACTAGTTTTGAGACCCAGTACTTC